The next 20 T cell receptor beta chains were all read from a single sample in a study of preoperative IRX-2 immunotherapy in early breast cancer. TCRdb keeps only in-frame clones here, not all; method: immunoSEQ multiplex PCR. The table includes 39,000 or so clones, approximately 77% detected once. Specified treatment: preoperative locoregional IRX-2 cytokine immunotherapy. The sample here was tumor tissue, taken after IRX-2 immunotherapy. The source of these receptors is a human donor with breast cancer.

The genes are TRBV6-7 and TRBJ2-1; D might be TRBD2 (6 bases). TRBV6-7 is labeled an ORF, and its function is uncertain. This CDR3 has 14 amino acids. Trimming left V 6 bases short and J 5 bases short, with 14 bases between. The CDR3 region has the DNA TGTGCCAGCAGGCGGGGCGGCGAGAACAATGAGCAGTTCTTC. Amino acids: CASRRGGENNEQFF.

This clone is a singleton in its sample. This chain links TRBV29-1 with TRBJ2-1; D unresolved. This CDR3 comprises 13 residues. Trimming removed 4 bases at V and 0 bases at J, with 7 bases between. Germline V lookup: CDR1 SQVTM, CDR2 ANQGSEA. CDR3 residues: CSVGYSSYNEQFF. CDR3 DNA sequence: TGCAGCGTTGGGTACAGCTCCTACAATGAGCAGTTCTTC.

The V and J genes are TRBV15 and TRBJ1-6, with D tentatively TRBD1 (6 bases). The CDR3 consists of 15 residues. In germline, CDR1 is LNHNV, CDR2 YYDKDF (reference sequence). Trimming left V 0 bases short and J 9 bases short, with 12 bases between. The CDR3 region is CATSRDTQGGSPLHF. CDR3 DNA: TGTGCCACCAGCAGAGATACACAGGGCGGTTCACCCCTCCACTTT.

The J gene is TRBJ1-2, the V gene TRBV1. TRBV1 is an annotated pseudogene. This CDR3 region has 15 residues. This CDR3 reads CASSHGRGANYGYTF. The CDR3 bases are TGCGCCAGCAGCCACGGGAGGGGAGCTAACTATGGCTACACCTTC.

The chain combines TRBV23-1 with TRBJ2-3, with 13 bases fitting TRBD2. TRBV23-1 is noted as an ORF with a role that remains uncertain. With V trimmed by 6 bases and J by 1 base, 13 bases remained unmatched. This CDR3 region has 19 residues. In nucleotides, the CDR3 is TGCGCCAGCAGCTTTTCGGGACTAGCGGGGTGGCTTGGCACAGATACGCAGTATTTT. Its protein product is CASSFSGLAGWLGTDTQYF.

The chain employs TRBV5-1 and TRBJ1-1; a weak D match, TRBD1 (6 bases). Germline CDR1 SGHRS, CDR2 YFSETQ. The CDR3 consists of 15 residues. The V and J ends lost 2 bases and 4 bases respectively, with 15 bases between them. The CDR3 is CASSFREGGGTEAFF. In DNA form, the CDR3 reads TGCGCCAGCAGCTTCCGTGAGGGAGGGGGCACTGAAGCTTTCTTT.

The chain uses TRBV15 and TRBJ1-4; D not resolved. This CDR3 is built from 16 residues. Per germline, CDR1 LNHNV and CDR2 YYDKDF (reference sequence). V was shortened by 1 base and J by 0 bases, with 9 bases between the two germline ends. In DNA, the CDR3 is TGTGCCACCAGCAGAGCCTCCTTTGCAACTAATGAAAAACTGTTTTTT. This translates into CATSRASFATNEKLFF.

This chain joins TRBV11-1 and TRBJ2-1, with 7 bases lining up with TRBD2. Germline assignment: CDR1 SGHAT and CDR2 FQDESV (reference sequence). Losses at the gene ends were 5 bases for V and 0 bases for J; bases not matched to a gene: 7. CDR3 length equals 16 residues. This chain's CDR3 is CASSTPSGSSYNEQFF. The CDR3, as DNA: TGTGCCAGCAGCACCCCTAGCGGCAGCTCCTACAATGAGCAGTTCTTC.

The chain couples TRBV19 to TRBJ2-5, with D unclear. The ends were cut back, 5 bases at V and 4 bases at J, with 14 bases in the middle. CDR1 LNHDA and CDR2 SQIVND come from the germline V gene (reference sequence). CDR3 length equals 14 residues. DNA for the CDR3: TGTGCCAGTAGTCAGGCCCCAGCACGAGAGACCCAGTACTTC. Amino acid sequence: CASSQAPARETQYF.

The chain employs TRBV28 and TRBJ2-7, with 9 nucleotides matching TRBD1. The CDR3 sequence is 14 residues long. The germline CDR1 and CDR2 sequences are MDHEN and SYDVKM. V shed 4 bases, J shed 3 bases, and the junction held 4 bases outside the gene matches. Written as DNA, the CDR3 is TGTGCCAGCAGTTCGGGACAGGGAAACTACGAGCAGTACTTC. Translated, it gives CASSSGQGNYEQYF.

The gene calls are TRBV28 and TRBJ2-7; D might be TRBD2 (5 bases). Germline CDR1 MDHEN, CDR2 SYDVKM. The CDR3 consists of 15 residues. V dropped 6 bases and J dropped 3 bases, with 18 bases sitting between them. The CDR3 DNA follows: TGTGCCAGCAGACAGCTCCGGTCGGGGTTCTACGAGCAGTACTTC. Its translation is CASRQLRSGFYEQYF. The complete variable domain, with remaining parts taken from reference TRBV28 and TRBJ2-7, reads DVKVTQSSRYLVKRTGEKVFLECVQDMDHENMFWYRQDPGLGLRLIYFSYDVKMKEKGDIPEGYSVSREKKERFSLILESASTNQTSMYLCASRQLRSGFYEQYFGPGTRLTVT.

The V and J genes are TRBV6-7 and TRBJ2-7; D call uncertain. TRBV6-7 is placed among ORFs of uncertain function. CDR3 length equals 11 residues. Trimming took off 5 bases at V and 3 bases at J, with 5 bases between the two ends. The CDR3 region has the DNA TGTGCCAGCAGTGACAACTACGAGCAGTACTTC. Its protein product is CASSDNYEQYF.

Here the CDR3 DNA reads TGTGCCAGCTCCGCTCTAGGGAGCTCTGGAAACACCATATATTTT. Protein: CASSALGSSGNTIYF. The chain couples TRBV18 to TRBJ1-3; D gene ambiguous. The ends were cut back, 6 bases at V and 0 bases at J, with 12 bases in the middle. Germline lookup yields CDR1 KGHSH and CDR2 LQKENI. This CDR3 comprises 15 residues.

The rearrangement joins TRBV12-5 to TRBJ2-4; D possibly uses TRBD1 or TRBD2 (5 bases each). Per the germline V gene, CDR1 is LGHNT and CDR2 is FRNRAP. The ends were cut back, 3 bases at V and 0 bases at J, with 18 bases in the middle. This CDR3 region has 18 residues. DNA of the CDR3: TGTGCTAGTGGTTTCGGGACGGAGACGCCGCTAGCCAAAAACATTCAGTACTTC. This sequence encodes CASGFGTETPLAKNIQYF.

The chain uses TRBV11-3 and TRBJ2-2, with D hard to call. Trimming stripped 6 bases from V and 0 bases from J, with 17 bases between. The CDR3 loop spans 17 amino acids. Looked up from germline, CDR1 is SGHNT and CDR2 is YENEEA. The chain's CDR3 is CASRTQVSVTNTGELFF. The DNA for the CDR3 is TGTGCCAGCAGGACGCAGGTTTCGGTTACGAACACCGGGGAGCTGTTTTTT.

This chain uses TRBV19 with TRBJ2-3; maybe TRBD2 (6 bases). Germline V gene sequence: CDR1 LNHDA, CDR2 SQIVND (reference sequence). The CDR3 is 15 amino acids. The V and J ends lost 8 bases and 5 bases respectively, with 20 bases between them. The CDR3 bases are TGTGCCAGTGGCCAGGGAGGCCGGGGTGGAGATACGCAGTATTTT. Protein product: CASGQGGRGGDTQYF.

This chain joins TRBV10-1 and TRBJ1-6; D is undetermined. V lost 6 bases to trimming and J lost 0 bases, with 21 bases between them. CDR1 and CDR2 (germline): WNHNN, SYGVQD (reference sequence). The length of the CDR3 is 19 residues. The CDR3 DNA reads as TGCGCCAGCAGGCCCAAGGTCGGCCATTCGAGCTCCTATAATTCACCCCTCCACTTT. As protein: CASRPKVGHSSSYNSPLHF.

This clone occurred once. V gene TRBV19 combines with J gene TRBJ1-5; D is possibly TRBD1 (6 bases). The V gene's germline CDR1 is LNHDA and CDR2 SQIVND (reference sequence). The CDR3 extends over 17 amino acids. The V and J ends lost 7 bases and 0 bases respectively, with 19 bases between them. The CDR3 DNA follows: TGTGCCAGTACCGAGGACAGAATGGGGTATAGCAATCAGCCCCAGCATTTT. Amino acids: CASTEDRMGYSNQPQHF.

V gene TRBV23-1 combines with J gene TRBJ2-5; tentative D call: TRBD1 (7 bases). TRBV23-1 has ORF status, its function being uncertain. The CDR3 contains 15 residues. The V gene lost 6 bases and the J gene lost 5 bases, with 19 bases spanning the gap. The CDR3 here is CASSQGGTGLETQYF. In nucleotides, the CDR3 is TGCGCCAGCAGCCAGGGGGGCACTGGGTTGGAGACCCAGTACTTC.

This clone showed up just a few times. The rearrangement joins TRBV6-8 to TRBJ1-5; 8 bases fit TRBD1. CDR1 is MNHGY, CDR2 SAAAGT, per germline. This CDR3 is built from 15 residues. J gave up 7 bases and V 5 bases, and 10 bases lay outside the gene matches. In DNA, the CDR3 is TGTGCCAGCAGTGCAATACAGGGGGATCTACAGCCCCAGCATTTT. Amino acid sequence: CASSAIQGDLQPQHF.